This TCR beta chain was recovered during a study of beta chain features in type 1 diabetes. Points from the study as a whole: There was no resolution here of whether HLA type influences TCRB rearrangement. Within each of all four CD4+ subsets, Type 1 diabetes patients had TCRB CDR3s that were moderately but significantly shorter.

A word on this clone: Antigen specificity is unknown.

CDR3 length equals 16 residues. Germline V gene data show CDR1 as LNHNV and CDR2 as YYDKDF (reference sequence). V lost 1 base and J lost 6; bases outside the gene matches: 11. Of the isolated RNA, all was reverse transcribed, and so the sequenced material was expressed TCRB transcripts. Repertoires were generated with immunoSEQ multiplex PCR, while TCRdb's copy carries only in-frame clones and drops some. The sample consists of fewer than 900,000 clones, roughly a sixth of them appearing once. This clonotype was obtained from a woman under 30 in good health. The material sequenced was naive CD4+ T cells from blood. This sequence joins TRBV15 and TRBJ1-2, with 7 nucleotides matching TRBD1. As DNA, the CDR3 is TGTGCCACCAGCAGAGCGCCGGGACAGCGGGGAGATGGCTACACCTTC. Its translation: CATSRAPGQRGDGYTF.